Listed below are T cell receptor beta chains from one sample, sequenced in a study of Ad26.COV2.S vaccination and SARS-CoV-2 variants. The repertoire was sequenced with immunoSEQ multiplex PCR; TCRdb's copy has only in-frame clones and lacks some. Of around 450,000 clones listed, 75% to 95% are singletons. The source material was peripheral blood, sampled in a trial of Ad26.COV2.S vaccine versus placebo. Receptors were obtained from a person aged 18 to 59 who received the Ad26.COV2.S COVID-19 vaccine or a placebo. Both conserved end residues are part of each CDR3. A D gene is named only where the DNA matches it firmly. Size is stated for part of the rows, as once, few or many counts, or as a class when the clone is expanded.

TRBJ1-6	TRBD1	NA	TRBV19	CASSLQDRGYNSPLHF	TGTGCCAGTAGCCTACAAGACAGGGGATATAATTCACCCCTCCACTTT
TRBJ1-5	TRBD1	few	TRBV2	CASRGTDEGNQPQHF	TGTGCCAGCAGAGGGACAGATGAGGGCAATCAGCCCCAGCATTTT
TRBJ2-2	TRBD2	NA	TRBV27	CASRAGENTGELFF	TGTGCCAGCAGGGCGGGAGAGAACACCGGGGAGCTGTTTTTT
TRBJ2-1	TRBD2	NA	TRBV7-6	CASSLDLAGGHNEQFF	TGTGCCAGCAGCTTAGATCTAGCGGGAGGTCACAATGAGCAGTTCTTC
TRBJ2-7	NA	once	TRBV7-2	CASSLGQFYEQYF	TGTGCCAGCAGTTTGGGCCAATTCTACGAGCAGTACTTC
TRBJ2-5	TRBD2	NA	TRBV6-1	CASSEVGTSVIETQYF	TGTGCCAGCAGTGAAGTCGGGACTAGCGTTATAGAGACCCAGTACTTC
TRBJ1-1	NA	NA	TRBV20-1	CSAGQQRVFF	TGCAGTGCCGGACAGCAGAGAGTGTTCTTT
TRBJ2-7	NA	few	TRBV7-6	CASSTTGAYEQYF	TGTGCCAGCAGTACTACCGGGGCCTACGAGCAGTACTTC
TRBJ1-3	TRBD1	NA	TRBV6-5	CASSPGGLSGNTIYF	TGTGCCAGCAGCCCAGGGGGTCTCTCTGGAAACACCATATATTTT
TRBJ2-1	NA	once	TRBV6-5	CASSYPGSRALNEQFF	TGTGCCAGCAGTTACCCCGGCTCAAGGGCCCTCAATGAGCAGTTCTTC
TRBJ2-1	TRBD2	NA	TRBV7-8	CASSLGGLAGSYNEQFF	TGTGCCAGCAGCTTAGGGGGACTAGCGGGATCCTACAATGAGCAGTTCTTC
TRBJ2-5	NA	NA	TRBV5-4	CASSEGRKGAQYF	TGTGCCAGCAGCGAAGGGCGGAAGGGGGCCCAGTACTTC
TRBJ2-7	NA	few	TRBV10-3	CAISGGAYEQYF	TGTGCCATCTCCGGCGGGGCCTACGAGCAGTACTTC
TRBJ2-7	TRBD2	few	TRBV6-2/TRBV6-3	CASSYYPSGSPYEQYF	TGTGCCAGCAGTTACTACCCTAGCGGGAGTCCCTACGAGCAGTACTTC
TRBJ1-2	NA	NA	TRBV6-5	CASTPAGAGYGYTF	TGTGCCAGCACCCCGGCGGGGGCCGGCTATGGCTACACCTTC
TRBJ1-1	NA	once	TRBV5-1	CASSSVRENTEAFF	TGCGCCAGCAGCTCGGTTCGGGAAAACACTGAAGCTTTCTTT
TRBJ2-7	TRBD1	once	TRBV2	CASSGKKGTGFTYEQYF	TGTGCCAGCAGTGGGAAAAAAGGGACAGGGTTTACCTACGAGCAGTACTTC
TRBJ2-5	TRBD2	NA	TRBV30	CAWSLGGSQETQYF	TGTGCCTGGAGTCTGGGGGGGAGCCAAGAGACCCAGTACTTC
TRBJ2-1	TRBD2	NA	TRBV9	CASSVGAGGPLEQFF	TGTGCCAGCAGCGTAGGAGCGGGAGGGCCCCTTGAGCAGTTCTTC
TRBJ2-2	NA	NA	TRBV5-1	CASKQGGTGELFF	TGCGCCAGCAAACAGGGTGGCACCGGGGAGCTGTTTTTT
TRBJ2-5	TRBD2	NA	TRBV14	CASSYLAGEVQETQYF	TGTGCCAGCAGCTACTTGGCGGGAGAGGTCCAAGAGACCCAGTACTTC
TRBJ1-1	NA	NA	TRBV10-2	CASVWTANTEAFF	TGCGCCAGCGTTTGGACAGCCAACACTGAAGCTTTCTTT
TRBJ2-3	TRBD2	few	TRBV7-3	CASSLSLAGDTQYF	TGTGCCAGCAGCTTAAGCCTAGCGGGAGATACGCAGTATTTT
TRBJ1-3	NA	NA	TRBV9	CASSSRYSGNTIYF	TGTGCCAGCAGCTCAAGGTACTCTGGAAACACCATATATTTT
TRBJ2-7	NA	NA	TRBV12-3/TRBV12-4	CASSEAEYEQYF	TGTGCCAGCAGTGAAGCTGAGTACGAGCAGTACTTC
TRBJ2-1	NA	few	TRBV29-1	CSAGGREIKNEQFF	TGCAGCGCTGGGGGACGGGAGATAAAGAATGAGCAGTTCTTC